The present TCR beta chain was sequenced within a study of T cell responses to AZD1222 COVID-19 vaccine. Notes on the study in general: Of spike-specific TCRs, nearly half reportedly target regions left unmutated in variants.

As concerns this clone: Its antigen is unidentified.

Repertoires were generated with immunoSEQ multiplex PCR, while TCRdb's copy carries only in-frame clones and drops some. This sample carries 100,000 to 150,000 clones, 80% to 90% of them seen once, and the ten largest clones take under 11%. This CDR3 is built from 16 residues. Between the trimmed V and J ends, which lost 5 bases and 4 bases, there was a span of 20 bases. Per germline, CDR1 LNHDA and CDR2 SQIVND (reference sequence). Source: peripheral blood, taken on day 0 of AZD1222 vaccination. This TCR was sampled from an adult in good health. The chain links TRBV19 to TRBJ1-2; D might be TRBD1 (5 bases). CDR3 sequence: CASSLSGGMKIYGYTF. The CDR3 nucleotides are TGTGCCAGTAGTCTCTCGGGGGGGATGAAGATCTATGGCTACACCTTC.